These 9 T cell receptor beta chains originate from one sample sequenced in a study of blood T cell repertoires in COVID-19. The repertoire was sequenced with immunoSEQ multiplex PCR; TCRdb's copy has only in-frame clones and lacks some. The sample yields about 170,000 clones, over 80% seen once. The sample consisted of peripheral blood. The receptor set was obtained from a woman aged 50 to 60 with acute or convalescent COVID-19.

The V and J genes are TRBV4-1 and TRBJ1-2; D unresolved. This CDR3 is 15 amino acids long. Germline CDR1 and CDR2: MGHRA and YSYEKL. V lost 2 bases and J 2 bases, leaving 12 bases between the germline ends. The CDR3, as DNA: TGCGCCAGCAGCCAACCCGTACCGGTGAACTATGGCTACACCTTC. Protein: CASSQPVPVNYGYTF.

J is TRBJ2-1 and V is TRBV11-2, with 14 bases lining up with TRBD2. Losses at the gene ends were 5 bases for V and 8 bases for J; bases not matched to a gene: 8. This CDR3 has 16 amino acids. Germline loops: CDR1 SGHAT, CDR2 FQNNGV. CDR3 DNA: TGTGCCAGCAGCGTCGGACTAGCGGGGGGCTGGCATGAGCAGTTCTTC. It yields the protein CASSVGLAGGWHEQFF.

V gene TRBV11-2 combines with J gene TRBJ1-1; D may be TRBD1 (5 bases). This CDR3 region has 14 residues. Germline assignment: CDR1 SGHAT and CDR2 FQNNGV. Trimming stripped 1 base from V and 1 base from J, with 7 bases between. The CDR3 coding sequence is TGTGCCAGCAGCTTAGTACAGGCGAACACTGAAGCTTTCTTT. Its protein product is CASSLVQANTEAFF.

This chain connects TRBV5-6 to TRBJ1-2; D possibly corresponds to TRBD1 (5 bases). In germline, CDR1 is SGHDT, CDR2 YYEEEE. CDR3 length equals 14 residues. V lost 4 bases and J 5 bases, leaving 15 bases between the germline ends. The CDR3 nucleotides are TGTGCCAGCAGCCAGAGACAGCTTTTTTATGGCTACACCTTC. Its translation: CASSQRQLFYGYTF.

The chain is built from TRBV2 and TRBJ2-1; a possible D gene is TRBD1 (5 bases). V was cut by 7 bases and J by 0 bases, with 13 bases left in between. Germline lookup yields CDR1 SNHLY and CDR2 FYNNEI. The CDR3 totals 15 residues. DNA of the CDR3: TGTGCCAGCACTACCTCTAGGGGCTCCTACAATGAGCAGTTCTTC. This sequence encodes CASTTSRGSYNEQFF.

The gene calls are TRBV19 and TRBJ1-6; D perhaps matches TRBD1 (5 bases). The CDR3 consists of 14 residues. In germline, CDR1 is LNHDA, CDR2 SQIVND (reference sequence). V shed 7 bases and J shed 2 bases, with 9 bases lying between them. Here the CDR3 DNA reads TGTGCCAGTAACGGGGGACCCTATAATTCACCCCTCCACTTT. Protein: CASNGGPYNSPLHF.

The chain couples TRBV10-2 to TRBJ1-5; 8 bases are a match to TRBD1. Germline V lookup: CDR1 WSHSY, CDR2 SAAADI. V shed 4 bases, J shed 6 bases, and the junction held 8 bases outside the gene matches. CDR3 length: 15 residues. The DNA for the CDR3 is TGCGCCAGCAGTGGCGGACAGGGTCGGAGTCAGCCCCAGCATTTT. Translating gives CASSGGQGRSQPQHF.

V usage is TRBV5-1 and J usage is TRBJ2-5, with TRBD2 matching 13 bases. The ends lost 0 bases at V and 4 bases at J; junction bases unmatched: 0. The CDR3 has 15 residues. The germline CDR1 and CDR2 sequences are SGHRS and YFSETQ. CDR3 residues: CASSLGTSGGETQYF. CDR3 DNA: TGCGCCAGCAGCTTGGGGACTAGCGGGGGAGAGACCCAGTACTTC.

This chain joins TRBV5-4 and TRBJ1-1; maybe TRBD1 (6 bases). The V end lost 4 bases, the J end lost 3 bases, and 19 bases lay between the germline ends. The CDR3 loop spans 16 amino acids. The germline V gene encodes CDR1 SGHNT and CDR2 YYREEE (reference sequence). CDR3 coding DNA: TGTGCCAGCAGCCCGACGGTAGGGGGTGTGTACACTGAAGCTTTCTTT. This gives the protein CASSPTVGGVYTEAFF.